One T cell receptor (beta chain) is described in this entry. Its target is not known. Sequencing used immunoSEQ multiplex PCR; TCRdb keeps in-frame clones, though not all of them. Here the sample spans 10,000 to 15,000 clones, more than 80% being singletons. Germline-derived CDR1 and CDR2 are SGHAT and FQNNGV. The CDR3 extends over 16 amino acids. Trimming took 1 base from V and 1 from J, leaving 10 bases between them. Selected pancreatic ductal adenocarcinoma patients had undergone surgery without neoadjuvant therapy. This entry belongs to a study of T cells in pancreatic ductal adenocarcinoma. Findings and caveats of the study: Mean clonality was roughly 0.1 in tumors and around 0.068 in blood, not significantly different.

This sequence originates from a human donor with pancreatic ductal adenocarcinoma. V is TRBV11-2 and J is TRBJ2-2, with D unclear. Sequencing used PBMCs. The CDR3: CASSLGGPGNTGELFF. The CDR3 DNA follows: TGTGCCAGCAGCTTAGGTGGCCCAGGGAACACCGGGGAGCTGTTTTTT.